The clone carrying this T cell receptor beta chain has more than one count but fewer than ten. The repertoire was sequenced with immunoSEQ multiplex PCR; TCRdb's copy has only in-frame clones and lacks some. The sample lists around 77,000 clones; more than 85% were seen once. The germline gives CDR1 SGHVS, CDR2 FQNEAQ. There are 16 residues in the CDR3. Germline trimming cut 8 bases from V and 8 bases from J; bases unmatched to any gene: 18. These data are taken from a study of blood T cell repertoires in COVID-19. At the level of the study: The United States, Italy and Spain provided the acute and convalescent COVID-19 samples.

The V call is TRBV7-8, the J call TRBJ2-1; 7 bases fit TRBD2. The clonotype comes from a woman aged 55 to 70 with active COVID-19. Specimen: peripheral blood. This CDR3 reads CASGTPPGGSPDEQFF. CDR3 coding DNA: TGTGCCAGCGGCACCCCCCCTGGCGGGAGCCCCGATGAGCAGTTCTTC.